This T cell receptor beta chain comes out of a study of T cells expressing NK-cell markers. On the study more broadly: It was sorted CD3+CD56+NKG2C+, CD3+CD56+NKG2C- and CD3+CD56-NKG2C+ T cells that supplied the TCR beta repertoires.

Germline assignment: CDR1 MGHDK and CDR2 SYGVNS. This CDR3 region has 14 residues. Scientists made TCR beta cDNA using 5'RACE template switching with UMIs. TCRdb reworked the 5' RACE reads into one entry per CDR3 protein, no DNA. Here the sample table reports 200,000 to 300,000 distinct CDR3 sequences. Study-wide points: Each of 6 or 7 donors carried dominant NKG2C+ clonotypes accounting for about 1.0-7.0% of CD8+ T cells. These clonotypes, the leaders elsewhere, also led the CD3+CD56-NKG2C+ fraction in a handful of donors.

Note on this clonotype: The target antigen is unknown.

The receptor comes from a man younger than 35 in good health. The genes are TRBV25-1 and TRBJ2-5; TCRdb outputs TRBD1, but without DNA this stays unchecked. Sample: blood T cells: a sorted CD56 or NKG2C T cell subset, CD4+ or CD8+ T cells, or bulk PBMC T cells (not recorded which). The CDR3 region is CASSDWGGQETQYF.